Following are 9 T cell receptor beta chains from one sample sequenced in a study of OX40 agonist ivuxolimab in advanced cancers. Clones were sequenced by immunoSEQ multiplex PCR, and TCRdb holds only the in-frame ones, with some missing. This sample carries 20,000 to 25,000 clones, around 84% of them seen once, and the ten largest clones take 21%. This sample comprised CD4+ or CD8+ T cells sorted from blood, obtained in a trial of the OX40 agonist ivuxolimab. These receptors were taken from an adult with an advanced solid tumor such as melanoma, head and neck, liver or kidney cancer.

The chain links TRBV2 to TRBJ1-6, with 8 bases lining up with TRBD1. CDR3 length: 14 residues. The germline gives CDR1 SNHLY, CDR2 FYNNEI. After removal of 5 bases from V and 8 bases from J, the junction contained 5 bases not matched to a gene. The CDR3 DNA reads TGTGCCAGCAGTCCACCCAGGGGGCATTCACCCCTCCACTTT. Its protein product is CASSPPRGHSPLHF.

This clone appeared once. The chain recombines TRBV7-9 with TRBJ1-5; possibly TRBD1 for D (6 bases). The length of the CDR3 is 14 residues. V was clipped by 6 bases and J by 5 bases, with 14 bases between them. Germline V CDR1 and CDR2: SEHNR, FQNEAQ (reference sequence). CDR3: CASSLPSGDQPQHF. CDR3 coding DNA: TGTGCCAGCAGTCTACCCTCAGGGGATCAGCCCCAGCATTTT.

The chain recombines TRBV7-3 with TRBJ2-3; 14 bases match TRBD2. The CDR3 consists of 16 residues. The V gene's germline CDR1 is SGHTA and CDR2 FQGTGA. The trim removed 5 bases at V and 0 bases at J, leaving 1 base unmatched. CDR3 coding DNA: TGTGCCAGCAGCCGACTAGCGGGGGGGAGCACAGATACGCAGTATTTT. Protein sequence: CASSRLAGGSTDTQYF. The variable domain in full, with the rest retrieved from reference TRBV7-3 and TRBJ2-3, is GAGVSQTPSNKVTEKGKYVELRCDPISGHTALYWYRQSLGQGPEFLIYFQGTGAADDSGLPNDRFFAVRPEGSVSTLKIQRTERGDSAVYLCASSRLAGGSTDTQYFGPGTRLTVL.

The chain links TRBV4-2 to TRBJ1-5; 8 bases map to TRBD1. V dropped 4 bases and J dropped 5; count of bases not matched to a gene: 7. Germline V gene data show CDR1 as LGHNA and CDR2 as YNFKEQ. The CDR3 has 15 amino acids. The CDR3: CASSPRTGIDQPQHF. The CDR3 DNA is TGTGCCAGCAGCCCTAGGACAGGGATAGATCAGCCCCAGCATTTT.

The chain couples TRBV9 to TRBJ2-7; 8 nucleotides agree with TRBD2. From germline, CDR1 is SGDLS and CDR2 YYNGEE. The CDR3 length is 16 residues. The V segment lost 3 bases and the J segment 0 bases; nucleotides outside the gene matches: 8. CDR3 nucleotides: TGTGCCAGCAGCGGTGAGGGCGGGGGGAGCTCCTACGAGCAGTACTTC. Protein sequence: CASSGEGGGSSYEQYF.

The rearrangement links TRBV9 to TRBJ2-1; 7 nucleotides align to TRBD2. CDR1 and CDR2 (germline): SGDLS, YYNGEE. V shed 4 bases, J shed 4 bases, and the junction held 11 bases outside the gene matches. The length of the CDR3 is 16 residues. DNA for the CDR3: TGTGCCAGCAGCCCCCCAGAGGGACTACAGTACAATGAGCAGTTCTTC. It specifies CASSPPEGLQYNEQFF.

The chain couples TRBV29-1 to TRBJ2-7; 11 nucleotides line up with TRBD1. V dropped 7 bases and J dropped 2; count of bases not matched to a gene: 1. Per germline, CDR1 SQVTM and CDR2 ANQGSEA. The CDR3 totals 12 residues. Here the CDR3 DNA reads TGCAGCGCGGGACAGGGGGCCTACGAGCAGTACTTC. This codes for CSAGQGAYEQYF.

In DNA form, the CDR3 reads TGTGCCAGCAGCACTGGGAATTTTGGCTACACCTTC. It specifies CASSTGNFGYTF. V and J are TRBV7-9 and TRBJ1-2; the D is unclear. This CDR3 spans 12 amino acids. Trimming took off 5 bases at V and 7 bases at J, with 11 bases between the two ends. Germline loops: CDR1 SEHNR, CDR2 FQNEAQ (reference sequence).

The rearrangement uses TRBV5-5 and TRBJ2-3, with a weak D call TRBD2 (5 bases). The CDR3 is made up of 14 amino acids. Per the germline V gene, CDR1 is SGHKS and CDR2 is YYEKEE (reference sequence). Trimming removed 1 base at V and 1 base at J, with 7 bases between. The CDR3 sequence: CASSLRGGTDTQYF. The DNA for the CDR3 is TGTGCCAGCAGCTTGCGGGGTGGCACAGATACGCAGTATTTT.